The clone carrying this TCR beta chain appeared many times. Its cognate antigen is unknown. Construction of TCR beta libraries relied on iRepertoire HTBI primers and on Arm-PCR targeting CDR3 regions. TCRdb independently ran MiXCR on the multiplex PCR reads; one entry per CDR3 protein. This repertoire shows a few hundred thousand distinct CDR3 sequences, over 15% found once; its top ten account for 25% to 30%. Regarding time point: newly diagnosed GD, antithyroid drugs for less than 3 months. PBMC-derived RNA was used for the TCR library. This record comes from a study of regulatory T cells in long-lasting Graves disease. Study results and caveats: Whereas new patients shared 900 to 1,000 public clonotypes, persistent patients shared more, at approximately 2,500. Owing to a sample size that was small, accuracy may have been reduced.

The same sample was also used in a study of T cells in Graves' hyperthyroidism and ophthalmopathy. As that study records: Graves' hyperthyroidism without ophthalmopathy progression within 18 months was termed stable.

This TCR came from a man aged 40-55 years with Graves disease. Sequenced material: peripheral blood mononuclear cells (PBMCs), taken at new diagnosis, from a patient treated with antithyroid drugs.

CDR3 region: CASSWDRESNGYTF. CDR3 nucleotides: TGCGCCAGCAGCTGGGACAGGGAATCAAACGGCTACACCTTC. The chain combines TRBV5-1 with TRBJ1-2; the match to TRBD1 covers 9 bases. The CDR3 consists of 14 residues. The V segment lost 3 bases and the J segment 8 bases; nucleotides outside the gene matches: 8. The germline CDR1 and CDR2 sequences are SGHRS and YFSETQ.